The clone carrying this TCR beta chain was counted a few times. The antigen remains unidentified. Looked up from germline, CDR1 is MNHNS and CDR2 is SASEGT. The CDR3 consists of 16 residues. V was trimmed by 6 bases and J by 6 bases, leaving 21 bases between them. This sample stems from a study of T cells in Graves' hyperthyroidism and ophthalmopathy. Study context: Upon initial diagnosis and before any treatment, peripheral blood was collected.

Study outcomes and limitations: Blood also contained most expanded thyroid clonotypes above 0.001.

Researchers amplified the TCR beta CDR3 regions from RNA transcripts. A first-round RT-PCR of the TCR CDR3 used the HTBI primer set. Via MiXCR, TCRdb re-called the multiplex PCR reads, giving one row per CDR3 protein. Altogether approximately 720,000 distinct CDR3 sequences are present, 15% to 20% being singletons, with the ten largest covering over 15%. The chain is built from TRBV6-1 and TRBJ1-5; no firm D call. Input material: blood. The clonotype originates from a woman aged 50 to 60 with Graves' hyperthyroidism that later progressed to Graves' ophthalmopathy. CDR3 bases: TGTGCCAGCAGACCCCTTGGAGGGAGGTCGGCTCAGCCCCAGCATTTT. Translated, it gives CASRPLGGRSAQPQHF.